Listed below are T cell receptor beta chains from one sample, sequenced in a study of human T cells and chemical hapten exposure. TCRdb redid the calling of the RACE reads with MiXCR, one entry per CDR3 protein. The sample carries some 200,000 distinct CDR3 sequences, around 30% recorded once. The sequenced sample was whole blood, obtained in connection with sensitization to the hapten diphenylcyclopropenone (DPC). These receptors were taken from a woman aged 25-40 years with alopecia areata. Some clones in this sample may be carry-over from other donors' samples. The CDR3 runs from the conserved cysteine through the conserved F or W. The D gene is left open where the match is weak. For some rows the clone size is stated as once, few or many, or as a class when expanded; others skip it.

>.|TRBJ1-1|.|TRBV6-2/TRBV6-3
TGTGCCACTTCGCTGGGGACTGAAGCTTTCTTT
CATSLGTEAFF
>.|TRBJ1-1|.|TRBV7-2
TGTGCCAGCAGCTTATCAGGGCGGACTGAAGCTTTCTTT
CASSLSGRTEAFF
>once|TRBJ1-5|.|TRBV7-2
TGTGCCAGCAGCTGGACAAACAATCAGCCCCAGCATTTT
CASSWTNNQPQHF
>.|TRBJ2-1|.|TRBV9
TGTGCCAGCAGCGTAGGGGCAGACAGCTCCTACAATGAGCAGTTCTTC
CASSVGADSSYNEQFF
>few|TRBJ2-7|.|TRBV4-1
TGCGCCAGCAGCCAAGATCCAGACACGTACGAGCAGTACTTC
CASSQDPDTYEQYF
>few|TRBJ2-7|TRBD1|TRBV28
TGTGCCAGCAGTCGCGGACAGGAGTACGAGCAGTACTTC
CASSRGQEYEQYF
>.|TRBJ1-2|.|TRBV28
TGTGCCAGCGGGGGGCAGGGAAGAGGCTATGGCTACACCTTC
CASGGQGRGYGYTF
>many|TRBJ1-5|.|TRBV28
TGTGCCGCGGGAGGGCAGGGCAGCAATCAGCCCCAGCATTTT
CAAGGQGSNQPQHF
>.|TRBJ1-6|.|TRBV2
TGTGCCAGCAGACGTTCCTTGTCCCCTGATAATTCACCCCTCCACTTT
CASRRSLSPDNSPLHF
>once|TRBJ1-2|.|TRBV7-9
TGTGCCAGCAGCTTAAAGCCTTTCGGCTACACCTTC
CASSLKPFGYTF
>few|TRBJ2-5|.|TRBV4-1
TGCGCCAGCAGCCAGCCAGACACGACCCAAGAGACCCAGTACTTC
CASSQPDTTQETQYF
>.|TRBJ2-1|TRBD2|TRBV29-1
TGCAGCGGGAGCGGGACTAGCGGATCCTACAATGAGCAGTTCTTC
CSGSGTSGSYNEQFF
>few|TRBJ1-1|TRBD1|TRBV9
TGTGCCAGCAGCGCGACAGGGGCGGCGGCGGACACTGAAGCTTTCTTT
CASSATGAAADTEAFF
>.|TRBJ2-2|.|TRBV7-2
TGTGCCAGCAGCTTAATTCCCGGATTAGGATTAGGCGGGGAGCTGTTTTTT
CASSLIPGLGLGGELFF
>.|TRBJ2-5|TRBD2|TRBV10-3
TGTGCCATCGCTAGCGGGCAAGAGACCCAGTACTTC
CAIASGQETQYF
>.|TRBJ2-3|TRBD1|TRBV5-1
TGCGCCAGCAGCTTCCAGGGGGCCAGCACAGATACGCAGTATTTT
CASSFQGASTDTQYF
>.|TRBJ2-3|TRBD1|TRBV2
TGTGCCAGCCCCCGTCCCGGGACAGGGACGGCAGATACGCAGTATTTT
CASPRPGTGTADTQYF
>few|TRBJ1-1|TRBD1|TRBV29-1
TGCAGCGCCCATAAATTAGGGGGCGCGAACACTGAAGCTTTCTTT
CSAHKLGGANTEAFF
>.|TRBJ1-1|.|TRBV12-3/TRBV12-4
TGTGCCAGCAGGTCCGGACCTGAAGCTTTCTTT
CASRSGPEAFF
>few|TRBJ1-1|.|TRBV28
TGTGCCAGCAGTTTATCTTTCGCGGAAGCCTTCTTT
CASSLSFAEAFF
>few|TRBJ1-2|TRBD1|TRBV7-2
TGTGCCAGCAGCTTCACAGGGGTTAGGGGCTACACCTTC
CASSFTGVRGYTF
>.|TRBJ2-1|.|TRBV10-3
TGTGCCATCGGCCTAGCCCCTCCGAGCGATGAGCAGTTCTTC
CAIGLAPPSDEQFF
>.|TRBJ2-1|TRBD2|TRBV14
TGTGCCAGCAGCCAAGCACCTAGCGGGGGACACAATGAGCAGTTCTTC
CASSQAPSGGHNEQFF
>once|TRBJ1-6|TRBD1|TRBV10-3
TGTGCCATCAGCGCAGACAGGGGAAATGATTCACCCCTCCACTTT
CAISADRGNDSPLHF
>many|TRBJ2-7|TRBD1|TRBV12-3/TRBV12-4
TGTGCCAGCAGTTTGTCGGGACAGGGCCTTTACGAGCAGTACTTC
CASSLSGQGLYEQYF
>few|TRBJ1-5|.|TRBV6-1
TGTGCCAGCAGTGAAGCGGGTAGCAATCAGCCCCAGCATTTT
CASSEAGSNQPQHF
>few|TRBJ1-5|.|TRBV29-1
TGCAGCGTCTCCCAGGGGAGTCAGCCCCAGCATTTT
CSVSQGSQPQHF
>.|TRBJ2-3|TRBD2|TRBV4-3
TGCGCCAGCAGCCAACGAATATTAGCGGGGGGGCTCACAGATACGCAGTATTTT
CASSQRILAGGLTDTQYF
>few|TRBJ1-3|TRBD1|TRBV5-6
TGTGCCAGCAGCTTGTCCGGGACAGGGGTCCCCGGAAACACCATATATTTT
CASSLSGTGVPGNTIYF
>.|TRBJ2-2|.|TRBV5-4
TGTGCCAGCAGCACAAAGACAGGCACCGGGGAGCTGTTTTTT
CASSTKTGTGELFF
>many|TRBJ2-2|TRBD2|TRBV20-1
TGCAGTGCTAGAGATCCAGGACTAGCGGGAGTTTTCACCGGGGAGCTGTTTTTT
CSARDPGLAGVFTGELFF
>.|TRBJ2-5|.|TRBV11-2
TGTGCCAGCAGCAAGTCCCCCGCGGAGACCCAGTACTTC
CASSKSPAETQYF
>few|TRBJ2-7|.|TRBV7-8
TGTGCCAGCAGCCCAATCACAGGGATGGGCGAGCAGTACTTC
CASSPITGMGEQYF
>.|TRBJ2-5|.|TRBV4-3
TGCGCCAGCAGCCTCCACCGGACGGAGCAAGAGACCCAGTACTTC
CASSLHRTEQETQYF
>.|TRBJ2-2|.|TRBV15
TGTGCCACCAGCAGAGAGGGGGTCGGGGAGCTGTTTTTT
CATSREGVGELFF
>few|TRBJ2-1|.|TRBV12-3/TRBV12-4
TGTGCCAGCAGTTTACACGGCGGGGGCCCGGGGCAGTTCTTC
CASSLHGGGPGQFF
>.|TRBJ1-2|.|TRBV20-1
TGCAGTGCTAGAGATGGGGGGGTAGACAATATGTACGGCTACACCTTC
CSARDGGVDNMYGYTF
>.|TRBJ1-1|.|TRBV11-1
TGTGCCAGCAGCGCCCGCGTCGGGGGGGCCGGTGAAGCTTTCTTT
CASSARVGGAGEAFF
>once|TRBJ1-5|.|TRBV4-1
TGCGCCAGCAGCCAAGTCCCCGGGAGTCAGCCCCAGCATTTT
CASSQVPGSQPQHF
>few|TRBJ1-3|TRBD1|TRBV29-1
TGCAGCGTTGCTGTACAGGGGACTGGAAACACCATATATTTT
CSVAVQGTGNTIYF
>.|TRBJ2-6|.|TRBV7-2
TGTGCCAGCAGCCGGCCTCGGAGCTCTGGGGCCAACGTCCTGACTTTC
CASSRPRSSGANVLTF
>many|TRBJ1-1|.|TRBV29-1
TGCAGCGTTAAGAGGGAGTTCACTGAAGCTTTCTTT
CSVKREFTEAFF
>.|TRBJ2-3|.|TRBV7-2
TGTGCCAGCAGCTTAGACCGGGGTCACCGCACAGATACGCAGTATTTT
CASSLDRGHRTDTQYF
>.|TRBJ1-5|TRBD1|TRBV6-2/TRBV6-3
TGTGCCAGCAGGACGACAGGGGAGGGTCAGCCCCAGCATTTT
CASRTTGEGQPQHF
>.|TRBJ2-6|.|TRBV6-1
TGTGCCAGCAGTGAGTTCTCCGGGGGAACCGGGGCCAACGTCCTGACTTTC
CASSEFSGGTGANVLTF
>.|TRBJ1-1|TRBD1|TRBV7-8
TGTGCCAGCAGCTTAGCGGGGCAGGGGGCCAAGAACACTGAAGCTTTCTTT
CASSLAGQGAKNTEAFF
>few|TRBJ1-2|TRBD1|TRBV11-3
TGTGCCAGCAGCCGAATGGGACAGGGGAACTATGGCTACACCTTC
CASSRMGQGNYGYTF
>few|TRBJ2-1|.|TRBV5-1
TGCGCCAGCACCACGGACCGGCGGGACAATGAGCAGTTCTTC
CASTTDRRDNEQFF
>.|TRBJ2-7|.|TRBV28
TGTGCCAGCAGTCTGGGCGGAACGGGCCACGCGGCCTACGAGCAGTACTTC
CASSLGGTGHAAYEQYF
>.|TRBJ1-1|.|TRBV19
TGTGCCAGTAGTATCATGGGGGGACGGAACGCTGAAGCTTTCTTT
CASSIMGGRNAEAFF
>few|TRBJ2-3|.|TRBV7-2
TGTGCCAGCAGCTTAGCTAGCAAACCTGCCACAGATACGCAGTATTTT
CASSLASKPATDTQYF
>few|TRBJ2-5|.|TRBV7-2
TGTGCCAGCAGCCCACGTGTCGGGGCTTACCAAGAGACCCAGTACTTC
CASSPRVGAYQETQYF
>.|TRBJ2-3|.|TRBV28
TGTGCCAGCAGTCGACTAAAGGGCGCAGATACGCAGTATTTT
CASSRLKGADTQYF
>.|TRBJ1-2|TRBD1|TRBV18
TGTGCCAGCTCAGGGGGGACAGGCTATGGCTACACCTTC
CASSGGTGYGYTF
>few|TRBJ1-2|.|TRBV5-1
TGCGCCAGCAGCTTGACGGCGGACTATGGCTACACCTTC
CASSLTADYGYTF
>few|TRBJ1-1|.|TRBV29-1
TGCAGCGTTGACAAGGGGATGAACACTGAAGCTTTCTTT
CSVDKGMNTEAFF
>few|TRBJ2-7|.|TRBV15
TGTGCCACCAGCAGAGAGACGACAGGCTACGAGCAGTACTTC
CATSRETTGYEQYF
>few|TRBJ1-2|TRBD1|TRBV12-3/TRBV12-4
TGTGCCAGCAGCCCCACCAGAAGGGGGCGGGGGAATGGCTACACCTTC
CASSPTRRGRGNGYTF
>.|TRBJ2-1|TRBD2|TRBV6-5
TGTGCCAGCAGGAATGGACTAGCGAATGAGCAGTTCTTC
CASRNGLANEQFF